These 18 T cell receptor beta chains share one sample of origin, sequenced in a study of blood T cell repertoires in COVID-19. Assay: immunoSEQ multiplex PCR; the TCRdb copy retains only in-frame clones and omits some. The sample includes about 400,000 clones, 88% of them seen just once. The specimen sequenced was PBMCs or T cells enriched from blood (not recorded which). These receptors all come from a woman in her thirties or forties with acute COVID-19.

The chain uses TRBV7-9 and TRBJ2-7, with D perhaps matching TRBD1 (6 bases). The CDR3 consists of 16 residues. Germline assignment: CDR1 SEHNR and CDR2 FQNEAQ (reference sequence). The V end was cut by 4 bases, the J end by 0 bases, with 16 bases between. The CDR3 coding sequence is TGTGCCAGCAGCTCCGGCCGGGACACCAGCTCCTACGAGCAGTACTTC. This sequence encodes CASSSGRDTSSYEQYF. The variable domain in full, with the rest retrieved from reference TRBV7-9 and TRBJ2-7, is DTGVSQNPRHKITKRGQNVTFRCDPISEHNRLYWYRQTLGQGPEFLTYFQNEAQLEKSRLLSDRFSAERPKGSFSTLEIQRTEQGDSAMYLCASSSGRDTSSYEQYFGPGTRLTVT.

As regards this clone: One junction end disagrees with the germline gene, perhaps due to a read error. Here the CDR3 reads CASRLDRDPNEKLFF. In nucleotides, the CDR3 is TGTGCCAGCAGATTGGACAGGGATCCTAATGAAAAACTGTTTTTT. V and J are TRBV5-4 and TRBJ1-4; 8 bases agree with TRBD1. In germline, CDR1 is SGHNT, CDR2 YYREEE (reference sequence). CDR3 length: 15 residues. Based on the CDR3 plus reference TRBV5-4 and TRBJ1-4, the full variable domain is ETGVTQSPTHLIKTRGQQVTLRCSSQSGHNTVSWYQQALGQGPQFIFQYYREEENGRGNFPPRFSGLQFPNYSSELNVNALELDDSALYLCASRLDRDPNEKLFFGSGTQLSVL.

The V and J genes are TRBV4-1 and TRBJ2-1, with D maybe TRBD1 (6 bases). The CDR3 runs 16 residues. V lost 4 bases to trimming and J lost 8 bases, with 21 bases between them. Germline assignment: CDR1 MGHRA and CDR2 YSYEKL. CDR3 region: CASSPTGTSSLDEQFF. DNA of the CDR3: TGCGCCAGCAGCCCTACCGGGACATCTTCTTTGGATGAGCAGTTCTTC.

V and J are TRBV6-5 and TRBJ2-7; 9 bases fit TRBD2. V was clipped by 2 bases and J by 5 bases; unmatched bases: 7. The CDR3 contains 15 residues. Germline V gives CDR1 MNHEY, CDR2 SVGAGI. CDR3 sequence reads: CASSYILAGMHEQYF. CDR3 nucleotide sequence: TGTGCCAGCAGTTACATCCTAGCGGGGATGCACGAGCAGTACTTC.

This chain joins TRBV7-8 and TRBJ1-5, with D uncertain. Germline CDR1 and CDR2: SGHVS and FQNEAQ. This CDR3 is built from 13 residues. Deletions cut 7 bases from V and 9 bases from J, with 16 bases between. Here the CDR3 reads CASTLRGRGPQHF. Written as DNA, the CDR3 is TGTGCCAGCACCCTAAGAGGACGGGGGCCCCAGCATTTT.

The chain recombines TRBV3-1 (or the pseudogene TRBV3-2) with TRBJ2-6; D is possibly TRBD2 (5 bases). Trimming stripped 0 bases from V and 1 base from J, with 10 bases between. Looked up from germline, CDR1 is LGHDT and CDR2 is YNNKEL (reference sequence). This CDR3 is 17 amino acids long. Here the CDR3 reads CASSQDMRGSGANVLTF. CDR3 sequence (DNA): TGTGCCAGCAGCCAAGATATGAGAGGGTCTGGGGCCAACGTCCTGACTTTC.

The chain joins TRBV27 to TRBJ2-2, with 7 bases fitting TRBD1. CDR1 is MNHEY, CDR2 SMNVEV, per germline (reference sequence). The length of the CDR3 is 14 residues. The junction had 7 bases not matched to a gene; V was cut back by 6 bases and J by 6 bases. CDR3 nucleotide sequence: TGTGCCAGCAGAAGACAGGGCGAGGCCGGGGAGCTGTTTTTT. It is translated as CASRRQGEAGELFF.

The chain uses TRBV20-1 and TRBJ1-1, with D possibly being TRBD1 (5 bases). Trimming removed 3 bases at V and 0 bases at J, with 8 bases between. The germline V gene has CDR1 DFQATT and CDR2 SNEGSKA (reference sequence). This CDR3 has 13 residues. The DNA for the CDR3 is TGCAGTGCTAGTAAGGACATGAACACTGAAGCTTTCTTT. Protein sequence: CSASKDMNTEAFF.

This rearrangement joins TRBV19 to TRBJ2-1; unclear D gene. Germline assignment: CDR1 LNHDA and CDR2 SQIVND (reference sequence). This CDR3 is 13 amino acids long. V lost 6 bases to trimming and J lost 9 bases, with 15 bases between them. For the CDR3, the DNA is TGTGCCAGTAGGGAAATCCAGGTGGGTGAGCAGTTCTTC. Translated, it gives CASREIQVGEQFF. The variable domain in full, completed from reference TRBV19 and TRBJ2-1, reads DGGITQSPKYLFRKEGQNVTLSCEQNLNHDAMYWYRQDPGQGLRLIYYSQIVNDFQKGDIAEGYSVSREKKESFPLTVTSAQKNPTAFYLCASREIQVGEQFFGPGTRLTVL.

The V call is TRBV5-1, the J call TRBJ1-1; D not certain. Germline values: CDR1 SGHRS, CDR2 YFSETQ. There are 14 residues in the CDR3. V was clipped by 0 bases and J by 2 bases, with 8 bases between them. CDR3 bases: TGCGCCAGCAGCTTGGTGGAGACCAACACTGAAGCTTTCTTT. This encodes CASSLVETNTEAFF.

CDR3 DNA sequence: TGTGCCAGCAGCCCGGACAGGGGGCGTTACGAGCAGTACTTC. This translates into CASSPDRGRYEQYF. The rearrangement uses TRBV5-4 and TRBJ2-7; TRBD1 aligns across 11 bases. This CDR3 has 14 amino acids. Losses at the gene ends were 4 bases for V and 4 bases for J; bases not matched to a gene: 4. CDR1 and CDR2 from the germline V gene are SGHNT and YYREEE (reference sequence).

The genes are TRBV29-1 and TRBJ1-2; 9 bases align to TRBD1. Germline V lookup: CDR1 SQVTM, CDR2 ANQGSEA. Losses at the gene ends were 7 bases for V and 1 base for J; bases not matched to a gene: 4. The CDR3 length is 13 residues. The CDR3 nucleotides are TGCAGCGCAGAGGGACAGGGTAACTATGGCTACACCTTC. It codes for CSAEGQGNYGYTF.

The gene calls are TRBV27 and TRBJ1-1; 9 nucleotides line up with TRBD1. V trimming: 6 bases; J trimming: 4 bases; junction bases outside the gene matches: 3. The CDR3 is 13 amino acids. Germline V gives CDR1 MNHEY, CDR2 SMNVEV (reference sequence). For the CDR3, the DNA is TGTGCCAGCAGGCAGACAGGGGGCACTGAAGCTTTCTTT. Its translation is CASRQTGGTEAFF.

The gene calls are TRBV13 and TRBJ2-7; the D gene is possibly TRBD2 (5 bases). V was trimmed by 5 bases and J by 8 bases, leaving 22 bases between them. The CDR3 has 15 amino acids. CDR1 is PRHDT and CDR2 is FYEKMQ in the germline V gene (reference sequence). CDR3: CASSPEGPTTRKQYF. For the CDR3, the DNA is TGTGCCAGCAGCCCCGAGGGCCCAACTACGAGAAAGCAGTACTTC.

The V gene is TRBV5-1, the J gene TRBJ1-2, with 8 bases matching TRBD1. Germline CDR1 and CDR2: SGHRS and YFSETQ. After removal of 4 bases from V and 10 bases from J, the junction contained 3 bases not matched to a gene. The CDR3 extends over 11 amino acids. In nucleotides, the CDR3 is TGCGCCAGCAGCCTGGGACAGGTCTACACCTTC. Its protein product is CASSLGQVYTF.

CDR3 sequence (DNA): TGTGCCAGTAGTGCCCTGGGGACAGATAGCAATCAGCCCCAGCATTTT. Translation: CASSALGTDSNQPQHF. The chain joins TRBV19 to TRBJ1-5, with 7 bases lining up with TRBD1. The trim removed 5 bases at V and 0 bases at J, leaving 7 bases unmatched. CDR1 and CDR2 (germline): LNHDA, SQIVND (reference sequence). The CDR3 covers 16 residues. Full variable domain (remainder filled in from reference TRBV19 and TRBJ1-5): DGGITQSPKYLFRKEGQNVTLSCEQNLNHDAMYWYRQDPGQGLRLIYYSQIVNDFQKGDIAEGYSVSREKKESFPLTVTSAQKNPTAFYLCASSALGTDSNQPQHFGDGTRLSIL.

The gene calls are TRBV25-1 and TRBJ1-6; D is possibly TRBD1 (5 bases). CDR1 MGHDK and CDR2 SYGVNS come from the germline V gene. V was shortened by 0 bases and J by 7 bases, with 13 bases between the two germline ends. The CDR3 is 16 residues long. CDR3 in amino acids: CASSEYESGVNSPLHF. CDR3 bases: TGTGCCAGCAGTGAATATGAGTCGGGGGTCAATTCACCCCTCCACTTT.

The CDR3 loop is CATGQANTEAFF. CDR3 DNA: TGTGCCACCGGACAGGCGAACACTGAAGCTTTCTTT. The rearrangement links TRBV10-3 to TRBJ1-1; 7 bases match TRBD1. Germline CDR1 is ENHRY and CDR2 is SYGVKD. V lost 10 bases, J lost 1 base, and 3 bases stayed unmatched. The CDR3 extends over 12 amino acids.